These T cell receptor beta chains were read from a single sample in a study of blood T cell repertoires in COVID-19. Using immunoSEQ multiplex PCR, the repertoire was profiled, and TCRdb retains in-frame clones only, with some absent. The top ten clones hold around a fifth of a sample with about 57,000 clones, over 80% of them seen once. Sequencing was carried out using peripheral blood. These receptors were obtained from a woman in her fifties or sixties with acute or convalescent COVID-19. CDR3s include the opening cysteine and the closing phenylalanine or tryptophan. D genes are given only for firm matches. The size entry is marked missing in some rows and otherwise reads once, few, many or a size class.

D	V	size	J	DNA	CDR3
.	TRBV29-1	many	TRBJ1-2	TGCAGCGTACAGGGCCTCCGCGGGGGCTACACCTTC	CSVQGLRGGYTF
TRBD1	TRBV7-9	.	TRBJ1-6	TGTGCCAGCAGCGGAGCGACAGGGGTTAGCTCCTATAATTCACCCCTCCACTTT	CASSGATGVSSYNSPLHF
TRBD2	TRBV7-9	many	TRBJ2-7	TGTGCCAGCAGATCCAGTAGCGGGGGGGCAAGGGAGCAGTACTTC	CASRSSSGGAREQYF
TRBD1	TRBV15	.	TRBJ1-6	TGTGCCACCAGCATAGGGACAGGGAACCCACCCCTCCACTTT	CATSIGTGNPPLHF
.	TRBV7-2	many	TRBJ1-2	TGTGCCAGCAGCCCTCGGACAGCCAGCTATGGCTACACCTTC	CASSPRTASYGYTF
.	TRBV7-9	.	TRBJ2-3	TGTGCCAGCAGCTTAGACAGCCACGGGGAGGATACGCAGTATTTT	CASSLDSHGEDTQYF
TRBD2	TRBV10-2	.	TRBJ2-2	TGCGCCAGCAGTGCGGGGGGGACTGCGAACACCGGGGAGCTGTTTTTT	CASSAGGTANTGELFF
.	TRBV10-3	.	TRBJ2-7	TGTGCCATCAGTGGGACTTCAGGGGTGGCCTCCTACGAGCAGTACTTC	CAISGTSGVASYEQYF
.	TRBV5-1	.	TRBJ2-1	TGCGCCAGCAGCGCGCTACTCCATGAGCAGTTCTTC	CASSALLHEQFF
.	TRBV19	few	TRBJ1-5	TGTGCCAGTAGTACCCTCGGACAAAGCAATCAGCCCCAGCATTTT	CASSTLGQSNQPQHF
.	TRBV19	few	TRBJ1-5	TGTGCCAGTATGGGGGGTAATCAGCCCCAGCATTTT	CASMGGNQPQHF
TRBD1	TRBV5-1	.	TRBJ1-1	TGCGCCAGCAGCTTTGACGGACAGGGTAATCTGGTCGCTGAAGCTTTCTTT	CASSFDGQGNLVAEAFF
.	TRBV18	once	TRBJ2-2	TGTGCCAGCTCACCGTCTAGCCCGAACACCGGGGAGCTGTTTTTT	CASSPSSPNTGELFF
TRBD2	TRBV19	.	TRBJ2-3	TGTGCCAGTAGTATACCCAATAGCCTAGCGGACACAGATACGCAGTATTTT	CASSIPNSLADTDTQYF
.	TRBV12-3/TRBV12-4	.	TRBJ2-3	TGTGCCAGCAGTTCCGGGAACGCAGATACGCAGTATTTT	CASSSGNADTQYF
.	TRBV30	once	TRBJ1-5	TGTGCCTGGAGCGCCGCGGAATATAGCAATCAGCCCCAGCATTTT	CAWSAAEYSNQPQHF
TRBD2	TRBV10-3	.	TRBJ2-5	TGTGCCATCACCTCCGCGGGGGAAGAGACCCAGTACTTC	CAITSAGEETQYF
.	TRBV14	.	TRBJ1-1	TGTGCCAGCAGCCAAGCAGGGTCTCACACTGAAGCTTTCTTT	CASSQAGSHTEAFF
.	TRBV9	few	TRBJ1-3	TGTGCCAGCAGCACGACAGTTGGGGCTGGAAACACCATATATTTT	CASSTTVGAGNTIYF
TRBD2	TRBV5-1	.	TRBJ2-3	TGCGCCAGCAGCCTAACCCCGGGACTAGCGGGGGTTAGTAGCACAGATACGCAGTATTTT	CASSLTPGLAGVSSTDTQYF
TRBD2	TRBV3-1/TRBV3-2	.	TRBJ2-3	TGTGCCAGCAGCCAAGATTTTTTGGGGACCCTAGCGGCCACTAGCACAGATACGCAGTATTTT	CASSQDFLGTLAATSTDTQYF
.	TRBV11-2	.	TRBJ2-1	TGTGCCAGCAGCTTGGCCGGGAACTACAATGAGCAGTTCTTC	CASSLAGNYNEQFF
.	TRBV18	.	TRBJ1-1	TGTGCCAGCTCAAAAGTACGGACAGTGAACACTGAAGCTTTCTTT	CASSKVRTVNTEAFF
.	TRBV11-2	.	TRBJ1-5	TGTGCCAGCAGCTTAGATCCCTATCAGCCCCAGCATTTT	CASSLDPYQPQHF
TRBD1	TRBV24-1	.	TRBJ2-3	TGTGCCACCAGTGATCATGACAGGGGCGCAGATACGCAGTATTTT	CATSDHDRGADTQYF
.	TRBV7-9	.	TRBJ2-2	TGTGCCAGCAGCTCTGACAGGATGAGGCGGACCGGGGAGCTGTTTTTT	CASSSDRMRRTGELFF
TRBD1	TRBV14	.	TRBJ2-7	TGTGCCAGCAGCCTATTACGGACAGGGGGCGAGGACGAGCAGTACTTC	CASSLLRTGGEDEQYF
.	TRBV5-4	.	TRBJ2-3	TGTGCCAGCAGCTTGAAGGGGCGCTCAGATACGCAGTATTTT	CASSLKGRSDTQYF
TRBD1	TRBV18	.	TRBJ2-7	TGTGCCAGCTCGGGCCTGGACAGGGGTTCCTACGAGCAGTACTTC	CASSGLDRGSYEQYF
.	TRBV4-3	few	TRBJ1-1	TGCGCCAGCAGCCAAGGACAGAACACTGAAGCTTTCTTT	CASSQGQNTEAFF
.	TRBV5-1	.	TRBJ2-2	TGCGCCAGCAGCCCGGAGGGGCCCCTTTACACCGGGGAGCTGTTTTTT	CASSPEGPLYTGELFF
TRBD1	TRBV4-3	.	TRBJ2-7	TGCGCCAGCAGCCTAACCGGGACAGGTGTAAACGAGCAGTACTTC	CASSLTGTGVNEQYF
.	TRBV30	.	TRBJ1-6	TGTGCCTGGAACAGGGTGCACGGCTCCTATAATTCACCCCTCCACTTT	CAWNRVHGSYNSPLHF
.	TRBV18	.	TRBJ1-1	TGTGCCAGCACCTATTTAAAGGGGTGGGGCACTGAAGCTTTCTTT	CASTYLKGWGTEAFF
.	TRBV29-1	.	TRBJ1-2	TGCAGCGTTGAAGTTGCTAATGGCTACACCTTC	CSVEVANGYTF
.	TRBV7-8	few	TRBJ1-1	TGTGCCAGCAGAAGGACAGCTAACACTGAAGCTTTCTTT	CASRRTANTEAFF
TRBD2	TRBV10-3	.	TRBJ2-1	TGTGCCTCCTCGGGGACTAACAATGAGCAGTTCTTC	CASSGTNNEQFF
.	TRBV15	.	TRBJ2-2	TGTGCCACCAGCAGAGTTCGAAATGGGGGGACCGGGGAGCTGTTTTTT	CATSRVRNGGTGELFF
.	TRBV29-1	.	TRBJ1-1	TGCAGCGTTGTCCGCACTGAAGCTTTCTTT	CSVVRTEAFF
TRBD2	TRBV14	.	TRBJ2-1	TGTGCCAGCAGCACACTAGCGGGGGGATACAATGAGCAGTTCTTC	CASSTLAGGYNEQFF
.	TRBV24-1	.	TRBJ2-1	TGTGCCACCAGTGGGATTAGGAGGAATGAGCAGTTCTTC	CATSGIRRNEQFF
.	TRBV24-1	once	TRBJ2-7	TGTGCCACCAGTGACCGGGTCGCCACCGGGACAACGATTTACGAGCAGTACTTC	CATSDRVATGTTIYEQYF
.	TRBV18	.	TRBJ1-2	TGTGCCAGCTCACCACCGAGGGAGGTGGCATATGGCTACACCTTC	CASSPPREVAYGYTF
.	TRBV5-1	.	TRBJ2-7	TGCGCCAGCAGCTTGGCTCTGGGGGCGTACGAGCAGTACTTC	CASSLALGAYEQYF
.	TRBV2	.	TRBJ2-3	TGTGCCAGCAGTGAAGTTAGGGGGACAGATACGCAGTATTTT	CASSEVRGTDTQYF
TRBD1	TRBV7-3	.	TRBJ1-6	TGTGCCAGCAGCTTCAGGGGGTCTTCACCCCTCCACTTT	CASSFRGSSPLHF
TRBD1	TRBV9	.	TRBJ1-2	TGTGCCAGCAGCGCCGGGGCCCTCGAGGACAGGGAGTTTAACTATGGCTACACCTTC	CASSAGALEDREFNYGYTF
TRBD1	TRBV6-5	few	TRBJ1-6	TGTGCCAGCCGGGACAGGGCGTCCTATAATTCACCCCTCCACTTT	CASRDRASYNSPLHF
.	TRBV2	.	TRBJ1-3	TGTGCCAGCCGGCACTGGGCAGACTCTGGAAACACCATATATTTT	CASRHWADSGNTIYF
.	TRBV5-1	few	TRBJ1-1	TGCGCCAGTACGACAGGCTCGAACACTGAAGCTTTCTTT	CASTTGSNTEAFF
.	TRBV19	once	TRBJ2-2	TGTGCCAGTAGTATAGAGCAGGGCTCCACCGGGGAGCTGTTTTTT	CASSIEQGSTGELFF
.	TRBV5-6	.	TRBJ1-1	TGTGCCAGCAGCTTGGTTAGGGGGAACACTGAAGCTTTCTTT	CASSLVRGNTEAFF
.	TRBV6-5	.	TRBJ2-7	TGTGCCAGCAGGACCAGGGATTCCTACGAGCAGTACTTC	CASRTRDSYEQYF
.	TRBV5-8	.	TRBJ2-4	TGTGCCAGCAGCCCGAAGGGGTCGGGGGATAACATTCAGTACTTC	CASSPKGSGDNIQYF
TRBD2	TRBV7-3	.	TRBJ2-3	TGTGCCAGCAGCTTATTAGCGGGGGGGATAGATACGCAGTATTTT	CASSLLAGGIDTQYF
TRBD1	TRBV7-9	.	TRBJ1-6	TGTGCCAGCAGCTTCGGACAGGGGATAAATTCACCCCTCCACTTT	CASSFGQGINSPLHF